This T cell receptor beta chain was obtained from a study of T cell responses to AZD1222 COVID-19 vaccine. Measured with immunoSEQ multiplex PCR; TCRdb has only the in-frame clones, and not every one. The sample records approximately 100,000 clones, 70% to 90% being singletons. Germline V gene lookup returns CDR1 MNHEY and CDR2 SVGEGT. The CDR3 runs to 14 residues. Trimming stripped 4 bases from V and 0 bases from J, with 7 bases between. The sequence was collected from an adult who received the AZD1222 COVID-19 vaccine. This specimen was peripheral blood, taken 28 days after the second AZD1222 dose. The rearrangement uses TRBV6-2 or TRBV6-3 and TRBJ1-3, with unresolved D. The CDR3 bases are TGTGCCAGCAGTTCCAGGTTCTCTGGAAACACCATATATTTT. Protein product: CASSSRFSGNTIYF.